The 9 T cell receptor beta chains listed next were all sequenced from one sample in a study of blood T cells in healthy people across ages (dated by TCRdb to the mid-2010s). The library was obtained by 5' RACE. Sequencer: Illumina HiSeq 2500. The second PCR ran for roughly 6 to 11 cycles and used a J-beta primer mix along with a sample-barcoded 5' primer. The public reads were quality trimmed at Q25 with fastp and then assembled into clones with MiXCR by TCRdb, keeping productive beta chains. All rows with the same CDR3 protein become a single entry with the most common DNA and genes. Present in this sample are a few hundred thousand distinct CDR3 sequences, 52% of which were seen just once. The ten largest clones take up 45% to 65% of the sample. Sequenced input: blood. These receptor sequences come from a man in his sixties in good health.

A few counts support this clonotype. The chain's CDR3 is CASSQGGGEADTQYF. The CDR3, as DNA: TGTGCCAGCAGCCAAGGGGGGGGGGAGGCAGATACGCAGTATTTT. The V call is TRBV4-2, the J call TRBJ2-3; TRBD2 matches at 7 bases. J lost 4 bases, V lost 1 base, and 5 bases had no gene match. The length of the CDR3 is 15 residues. Germline loops: CDR1 LGHNA, CDR2 YNFKEQ.

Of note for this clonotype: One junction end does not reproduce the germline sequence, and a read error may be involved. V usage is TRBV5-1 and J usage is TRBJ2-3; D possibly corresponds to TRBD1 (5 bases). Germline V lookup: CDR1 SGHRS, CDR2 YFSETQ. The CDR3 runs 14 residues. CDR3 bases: TGTGCCAGCAGCTTAGGGGCAGACACAGATACGCAGTATTTT. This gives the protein CASSLGADTDTQYF.

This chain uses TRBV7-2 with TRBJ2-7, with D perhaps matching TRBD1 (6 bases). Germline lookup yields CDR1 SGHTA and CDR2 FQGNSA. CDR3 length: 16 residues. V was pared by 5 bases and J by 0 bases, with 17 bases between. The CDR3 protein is CASSRKEQGLSYEQYF. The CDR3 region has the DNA TGTGCCAGCAGCAGAAAGGAACAGGGCCTCTCCTACGAGCAGTACTTC.

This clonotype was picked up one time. The chain's CDR3 is CASSPLAESYNEQFF. The CDR3 DNA reads as TGCGCCAGCAGCCCATTAGCGGAGTCCTACAATGAGCAGTTCTTC. The chain combines TRBV5-1 with TRBJ2-1, with D possibly TRBD2 on 6 matching bases. The V gene lost 4 bases and the J gene lost 1 base, with 12 bases spanning the gap. Germline CDR1 SGHRS, CDR2 YFSETQ. The CDR3 has 15 amino acids.

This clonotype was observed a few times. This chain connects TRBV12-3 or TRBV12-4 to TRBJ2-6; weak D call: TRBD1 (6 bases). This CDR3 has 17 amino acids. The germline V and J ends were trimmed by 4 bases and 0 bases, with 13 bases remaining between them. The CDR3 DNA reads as TGTGCCAGCAGTTGGGGGCAGTTACTCTCTGGGGCCAACGTCCTGACTTTC. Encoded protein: CASSWGQLLSGANVLTF.

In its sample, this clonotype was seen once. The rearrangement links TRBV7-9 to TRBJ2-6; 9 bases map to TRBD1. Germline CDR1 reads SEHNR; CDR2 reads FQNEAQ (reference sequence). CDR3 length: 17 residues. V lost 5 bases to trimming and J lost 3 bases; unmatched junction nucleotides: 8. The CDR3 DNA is TGTGCCAGCAGCCCCGGGACAGGGCTAGTTGGGGCCAACGTCCTGACTTTC. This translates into CASSPGTGLVGANVLTF.

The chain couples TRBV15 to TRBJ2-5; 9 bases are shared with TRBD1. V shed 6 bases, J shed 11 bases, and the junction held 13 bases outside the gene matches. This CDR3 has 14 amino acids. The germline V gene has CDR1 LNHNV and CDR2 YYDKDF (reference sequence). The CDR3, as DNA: TGTGCCACCAGACAGGGGGCTTATGTCAATGAGCAGTACTTC. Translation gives CATRQGAYVNEQYF.

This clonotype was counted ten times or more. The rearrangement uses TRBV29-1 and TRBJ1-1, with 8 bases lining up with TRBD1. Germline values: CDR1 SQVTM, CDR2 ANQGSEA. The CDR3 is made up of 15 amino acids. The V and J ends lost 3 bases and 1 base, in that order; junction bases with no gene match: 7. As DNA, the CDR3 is TGCAGCGTTGACCCAGCGACAGGGGAGAACACTGAAGCTTTCTTT. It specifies CSVDPATGENTEAFF.

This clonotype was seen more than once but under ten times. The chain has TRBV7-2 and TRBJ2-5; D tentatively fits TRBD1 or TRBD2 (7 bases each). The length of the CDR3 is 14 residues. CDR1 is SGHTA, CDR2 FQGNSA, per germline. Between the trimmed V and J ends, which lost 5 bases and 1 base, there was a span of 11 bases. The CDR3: CASSQGGLQETQYF. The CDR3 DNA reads TGTGCCAGCAGCCAGGGGGGGCTCCAAGAGACCCAGTACTTC.